Below, 32 T cell receptor beta chains from the same sample are listed, as sequenced in a study of tumor-infiltrating lymphocytes in primary liver carcinoma. The researchers produced TCR beta cDNA from approximately 460 ng total RNA with a constant-region primer. Slightly modified ARM-PCR with three nested multiplex PCR rounds yielded TCR beta libraries. With TRBV1-TRBV30 forward primers and a C-beta reverse primer, the first two PCR rounds were run for approximately 10 cycles each. TCRdb ran MiXCR on the multiplex PCR reads and lists one entry per CDR3 protein. The repertoire holds 310,000 or so distinct CDR3 sequences, with less than 70% as singletons. Germline DNA was extracted alongside blood RNA, which was obtained from unsorted whole blood. Sample: peripheral blood. Receptors originate from a man between 40 and 49 years old with primary liver carcinoma and hepatitis B virus infection.

In its sample, this clonotype was seen many times. V is TRBV4-3 and J is TRBJ1-5; no clear D. The length of the CDR3 is 13 residues. Trimming took off 0 bases at V and 5 bases at J, with 5 bases between the two ends. Germline assignment: CDR1 LGHNA and CDR2 YSLEER. The CDR3 spells CASSQDSYQPQHF. The CDR3 DNA follows: TGCGCCAGCAGCCAAGATTCTTATCAGCCCCAGCATTTT.

The chain joins TRBV19 to TRBJ2-5; D ambiguous. The CDR3 covers 13 residues. Germline CDR1 is LNHDA and CDR2 is SQIVND (reference sequence). V lost 3 bases and J 1 base, leaving 6 bases between the germline ends. The CDR3 reads CASSMNGQETQYF. The CDR3 DNA follows: TGTGCCAGTAGTATGAACGGCCAAGAGACCCAGTACTTC. The full variable domain, with the rest looked up from reference TRBV19 and TRBJ2-5, is DGGITQSPKYLFRKEGQNVTLSCEQNLNHDAMYWYRQDPGQGLRLIYYSQIVNDFQKGDIAEGYSVSREKKESFPLTVTSAQKNPTAFYLCASSMNGQETQYFGPGTRLLVL.

On this clonotype itself: This could be a read error, since a much larger clone is one nucleotide away. In this CDR3 the conserved last residue, phenylalanine or tryptophan, is missing, so a read error is likely. The chain carries TRBV29-1 and TRBJ2-3; tentatively, D is TRBD2 (5 bases). CDR1 is SQVTM, CDR2 ANQGSEA, per germline. This CDR3 is 13 amino acids long. V was cut by 3 bases and J by 6 bases, with 13 bases left in between. The CDR3 DNA is TGCAGCGTTGATGAGGGCCTCTGGGATACGCAGTATTCT. It is translated as CSVDEGLWDTQYS.

Concerning this clonotype: No conserved phenylalanine or tryptophan is present at the end of the CDR3, so a read error is the likely explanation. This rearrangement joins TRBV7-9 to TRBJ1-1; TRBD1 aligns across 7 bases. V lost 5 bases to trimming and J lost 4 bases; unmatched junction nucleotides: 4. This CDR3 has 13 residues. Germline CDR1 and CDR2: SEHNR and FQNEAQ (reference sequence). CDR3 sequence: CASSRGQPTEAFS. The CDR3 bases are TGTGCCAGCAGCAGGGGGCAGCCCACTGAAGCTTTCTCT.

This chain links TRBV11-2 with TRBJ2-7, with D unresolved. In germline, CDR1 is SGHAT, CDR2 FQNNGV. This CDR3 region has 15 residues. Trimming shortened V by 3 bases and J by 5 bases, and 17 bases separated the two germline ends. The CDR3 DNA reads as TGTGCCAGCAGCTTCTACATGGGTCAGGAAGACGAGCAGTACTTC. This encodes CASSFYMGQEDEQYF.

Details on this clonotype: A junction end diverges from the germline sequence, so it may reflect a read error. The chain recombines TRBV11-1 with TRBJ2-7; 11 bases fit TRBD2. The CDR3 loop spans 14 amino acids. Germline CDR1 reads SGHAT; CDR2 reads FQDESV (reference sequence). CDR3 DNA: TGTGCCAACAGGCCCGGGACTAGCGGCTACGAGCAATACTTC. Residues: CANRPGTSGYEQYF.

A word on this clonotype: This may come from a read error, since a much larger clone is one base off. J is TRBJ2-7 and V is TRBV10-3; possibly TRBD2 for D (6 bases). Per germline, CDR1 ENHRY and CDR2 SYGVKD. The CDR3 is made up of 14 amino acids. The V gene lost 2 bases and the J gene lost 3 bases, with 11 bases spanning the gap. DNA for the CDR3: TGTGCCATCAGTGAGAGCGGGTTATACTACGAGCAGTACTTC. As protein: CAISESGLYYEQYF.

To note about this clonotype: The junction departs from the called germline gene at one end, perhaps through a read error. V is TRBV30 and J is TRBJ2-2, with a possible D match to TRBD2 (5 bases). The CDR3 has 15 residues. The V gene's germline CDR1 is GTSNPN and CDR2 SVGIG (reference sequence). The CDR3 loop reads CARSAVPEGAGELFF. CDR3 in DNA: TGTGCCCGGAGTGCAGTCCCCGAGGGAGCCGGGGAGCTGTTTTTT.

The sample holds one count of this clonotype. The CDR3 end shows no conserved phenylalanine or tryptophan, and so a read error is likely. V is TRBV29-1 and J is TRBJ2-5; D call uncertain. The germline V and J ends were trimmed by 3 bases and 2 bases, with 10 bases remaining between them. This CDR3 has 13 residues. In germline, CDR1 is SQVTM, CDR2 ANQGSEA. The CDR3 DNA sequence: TGCAGCGTTGAGTATCCAGGACAAGAGACCCAGTACCTC. It yields the protein CSVEYPGQETQYL.

Concerning this clonotype itself: Lacking the conserved final phenylalanine or tryptophan, this CDR3 likely reflects a read error. The DNA is omitted, as the CDR3 cannot be located on it reliably, and the CDR3 follows TCRdb's listing. The chain uses TRBV11-1 and TRBJ2-7. Germline V gene data show CDR1 as SGHAT and CDR2 as FQDESV (reference sequence). From its first to its last residue, the CDR3 has 14 amino acids. This CDR3 reads CASSYHVGSYEQHL.

Regarding this clonotype: A much larger clone lies one base from this, so it may be a read error. The chain employs TRBV6-1 and TRBJ1-5; D unclear. Per the germline V gene, CDR1 is MNHNS and CDR2 is SASEGT. The CDR3 sequence is 13 residues long. Trimming took off 7 bases at V and 7 bases at J, with 14 bases between the two ends. The CDR3 nucleotides are TGTGCCAGCAAGCTCGCCCGGATCCAGCCCCAGCATTTT. Translation: CASKLARIQPQHF.

This clonotype showed up just a few times. The chain has TRBV28 and TRBJ2-7, with TRBD1 matching 9 bases. Trimming cost V 7 bases and J 0 bases; bases outside gene matches: 7. The CDR3 has 15 residues. In germline, CDR1 is MDHEN, CDR2 SYDVKM. CDR3 nucleotides: TGTGCCAGCACCCCAGGGACAGGGATCTCCTACGAGCAGTACTTC. Protein product: CASTPGTGISYEQYF.

Only a few counts were recorded for this clonotype. V and J are TRBV28 and TRBJ1-5; 11 nucleotides agree with TRBD1. Germline V CDR1 and CDR2: MDHEN, SYDVKM. V dropped 4 bases and J dropped 1; count of bases not matched to a gene: 9. The CDR3 spans 18 residues. CDR3 sequence (DNA): TGTGCCAGCAGTTCATTCGGGACAGGGGGAGGCAGCAATCAGCCCCAGCATTTT. Translated, it gives CASSSFGTGGGSNQPQHF. The full variable domain, its missing parts supplied by reference TRBV28 and TRBJ1-5, is DVKVTQSSRYLVKRTGEKVFLECVQDMDHENMFWYRQDPGLGLRLIYFSYDVKMKEKGDIPEGYSVSREKKERFSLILESASTNQTSMYLCASSSFGTGGGSNQPQHFGDGTRLSIL.

To note about this clonotype: This may be a read error: a much more frequent sequence differs by one nucleotide. No conserved phenylalanine or tryptophan ends this CDR3, so it is likely a read error. This chain connects TRBV11-2 to TRBJ2-7; 8 bases match TRBD2. The CDR3 loop spans 15 amino acids. J lost 8 bases, V lost 0 bases, and 9 bases had no gene match. Germline V gene lookup returns CDR1 SGHAT and CDR2 FQNNGV. CDR3 sequence reads: CASSLDSREGYQQYY. The CDR3 DNA follows: TGTGCCAGCAGCTTAGACTCCCGGGAGGGATACCAGCAGTACTAC.

This clonotype was detected many times. The rearrangement uses TRBV6-1 and TRBJ1-5, with a tentative D call TRBD1 (5 bases). Germline loops: CDR1 MNHNS, CDR2 SASEGT. V was cut by 6 bases and J by 5 bases, with 17 bases left in between. The CDR3 sequence is 15 residues long. The CDR3 region has the DNA TGTGCCAGCAGGCAATCGATAGGGGAACATCAGCCCCAGCATTTT. This sequence encodes CASRQSIGEHQPQHF.

Only a few counts were recorded for this clonotype. CDR3 loop: CAWSEGGRAWNTGELFF. DNA for the CDR3: TGTGCCTGGAGTGAGGGCGGGAGGGCCTGGAACACCGGGGAGCTGTTTTTT. The chain uses TRBV30 and TRBJ2-2; 9 nucleotides align to TRBD2. J lost 1 base, V lost 1 base, and 7 bases had no gene match. The CDR3 length is 17 residues. Germline CDR1 GTSNPN, CDR2 SVGIG (reference sequence).

Comment on this clonotype: This may be a read error: a much more frequent sequence differs by one nucleotide. The chain has TRBV6-2 or TRBV6-3 and TRBJ2-7; D is unclear. This CDR3 is built from 14 residues. CDR1 and CDR2 from the germline V gene are MNHEY and SVGEGT. V lost 4 bases and J 6 bases, leaving 16 bases between the germline ends. CDR3 protein: CASSSYSSPSEQYF. The CDR3 region has the DNA TGTGCCAGCAGTTCCTACAGCTCCCCCAGCGAGCAGTACTTC.

This clonotype was seen only a few times. The junction shows a germline mismatch at one end, possibly a read error. The V gene is TRBV11-2, the J gene TRBJ2-7; D unresolved. The V gene's germline CDR1 is SGHAT and CDR2 FQNNGV. The CDR3 is made up of 13 amino acids. In DNA, the CDR3 is TGTGCCAGCGGCTTATGCAACAACTACGAGCAGTACTTC. This sequence encodes CASGLCNNYEQYF.

The rearrangement uses TRBV4-1 and TRBJ2-7; D ambiguous. The ends were cut back, 0 bases at V and 2 bases at J, with 17 bases in the middle. The CDR3 covers 17 residues. The germline V gene has CDR1 MGHRA and CDR2 YSYEKL. The CDR3 DNA is TGCGCCAGCAGCCAAGATCGAAGTGCCGCCCAACCCTACGAGCAGTACTTC. Translating gives CASSQDRSAAQPYEQYF.

This clonotype was picked up many times. The rearrangement uses TRBV11-2 and TRBJ1-2; D may be TRBD1 (5 bases). Per the germline V gene, CDR1 is SGHAT and CDR2 is FQNNGV. The CDR3 has 15 amino acids. Trimming left V 2 bases short and J 7 bases short, with 17 bases between. The CDR3: CASSLFVWGVAGYTF. The CDR3 coding sequence is TGTGCCAGCAGCTTATTTGTCTGGGGGGTGGCTGGCTACACCTTC. The full variable domain, in which reference TRBV11-2 and TRBJ1-2 provide the parts outside the CDR3, is EAGVAQSPRYKIIEKRQSVAFWCNPISGHATLYWYQQILGQGPKLLIQFQNNGVVDDSQLPKDRFSAERLKGVDSTLKIQPAKLEDSAVYLCASSLFVWGVAGYTFGSGTRLTVV.

Turning to this clonotype: The junction shows a germline mismatch at one end, possibly a read error. The rearrangement joins TRBV5-4 to TRBJ2-7; 9 bases are shared with TRBD2. The germline V gene encodes CDR1 SGHNT and CDR2 YYREEE (reference sequence). The CDR3 extends over 13 amino acids. Here the CDR3 DNA reads TGTCCCAGCAGTTCGCGGGAGGGTTACGAGCAGTACTTC. Encoded protein: CPSSSREGYEQYF.

Remarks on this clonotype: A read error may produce the germline difference seen at one junction end. This chain uses TRBV11-2 with TRBJ2-5; the D gene is possibly TRBD2 (5 bases). CDR1 is SGHAT and CDR2 is FQNNGV in the germline V gene. The CDR3 runs 13 residues. The CDR3 loop is CTSGFTRWETQYF. The CDR3 nucleotides read TGTACCAGCGGCTTTACTCGCTGGGAGACCCAGTACTTC.

This clonotype was seen just once. Just one base apart from a much larger clone, this may be a read error. The gene calls are TRBV12-3 or TRBV12-4 and TRBJ1-3; D unclear. The CDR3 is 15 amino acids. V gave up 9 bases and J gave up 3 bases, with 18 bases separating them. The CDR3 DNA reads TGTGCCAGGAGCACTCGCGGGGAAGGTGGAAACACCATATATTTT. Protein: CARSTRGEGGNTIYF.

Of note for this clonotype: Since a much larger clone is just one base distant, this may be a read error. The CDR3 DNA is TGTGCCAACAGTTACTACAGGGGCCAGGGCTACACCTTC. Translated, it gives CANSYYRGQGYTF. This chain connects TRBV6-5 to TRBJ1-2, with 7 bases that match TRBD1. Germline V gene sequence: CDR1 MNHEY, CDR2 SVGAGI. The CDR3 extends over 13 amino acids.

Notes on this clonotype: The missing conserved phenylalanine or tryptophan at the end of this CDR3 makes a read error likely. V gene TRBV11-2 combines with J gene TRBJ2-7, with D perhaps being TRBD1 or TRBD2 (5 bases each). Germline lookup yields CDR1 SGHAT and CDR2 FQNNGV. This CDR3 contains 16 residues. CDR3 amino acids: CVSSLAVGDGTCEQYI. The CDR3 region has the DNA TGTGTCAGCAGCTTAGCCGTTGGAGACGGGACCTGCGAGCAGTACATC.

The chain is built from TRBV11-2 and TRBJ2-1; D ambiguous. CDR3 size: 17 residues. Germline V lookup: CDR1 SGHAT, CDR2 FQNNGV. CDR3 amino acids: CVSSSMAPKSSYNEQFF. CDR3 in DNA: TGTGTAAGCAGCTCGATGGCTCCGAAGTCCTCCTACAATGAGCAGTTCTTC.

The rearrangement uses TRBV11-2 and TRBJ2-1; the D is unclear. Germline CDR1 reads SGHAT; CDR2 reads FQNNGV. Trimming took off 9 bases at V and 1 base at J, with 16 bases between the two ends. This CDR3 contains 15 residues. The CDR3 DNA sequence: TGTGCCAGGAGCCTTAGCATGACTTCCTACAATGAGCAGTTCTTC. Translating gives CARSLSMTSYNEQFF.

As concerns this clonotype: A much bigger clone sits one base away, suggesting this may be a read error. The gene calls are TRBV4-3 and TRBJ1-2; D is ambiguous. Germline V gene lookup returns CDR1 LGHNA and CDR2 YSLEER. This CDR3 comprises 15 residues. The CDR3 DNA reads as TGCGCCAGCAACCAAGAACGCGGATCATTGGCGGGGTACACCTTC. The encoded protein is CASNQERGSLAGYTF.

This clonotype was recorded only once. An end of the junction does not agree with germline; a read error may underlie this. This chain's CDR3 is CASSESAGGPYGQYF. The CDR3 DNA reads as TGTGCCAGCAGTGAATCAGCGGGAGGGCCGTACGGGCAGTACTTC. This chain connects TRBV25-1 to TRBJ2-7; TRBD2 matches at 10 bases. Germline assignment: CDR1 MGHDK and CDR2 SYGVNS. The CDR3 consists of 15 residues.

This clonotype showed up many times. The genes are TRBV6-5 and TRBJ1-1, with D perhaps matching TRBD1 (6 bases). Germline V gene data show CDR1 as MNHEY and CDR2 as SVGAGI. V lost 7 bases and J lost 0, with 9 bases in between. The CDR3 has 13 residues. CDR3 bases: TGTGCCAGCATTGACAGGATGAACACTGAAGCTTTCTTT. This codes for CASIDRMNTEAFF.

As for this clonotype: The junction shows a germline mismatch at one end, possibly a read error. The CDR3 DNA sequence: TGTGTCAGCAGTTGGATTAGAGGCCCTACCTACGAGCAGTACTTC. Protein: CVSSWIRGPTYEQYF. V and J are TRBV6-2 or TRBV6-3 and TRBJ2-7, with D uncertain. This CDR3 is built from 15 residues. The germline CDR1 and CDR2 sequences are MNHEY and SVGEGT.

This clonotype was observed a handful of times. The J gene is TRBJ2-5, the V gene TRBV18; the D gene is possibly TRBD2 (5 bases). Germline-derived CDR1 and CDR2 are KGHSH and LQKENI. V lost 2 bases and J 5 bases, leaving 12 bases between the germline ends. The CDR3 loop spans 14 amino acids. This CDR3 is CASSPGAGGETQYF. CDR3 sequence (DNA): TGTGCCAGCTCACCAGGCGCAGGCGGGGAGACCCAGTACTTC.